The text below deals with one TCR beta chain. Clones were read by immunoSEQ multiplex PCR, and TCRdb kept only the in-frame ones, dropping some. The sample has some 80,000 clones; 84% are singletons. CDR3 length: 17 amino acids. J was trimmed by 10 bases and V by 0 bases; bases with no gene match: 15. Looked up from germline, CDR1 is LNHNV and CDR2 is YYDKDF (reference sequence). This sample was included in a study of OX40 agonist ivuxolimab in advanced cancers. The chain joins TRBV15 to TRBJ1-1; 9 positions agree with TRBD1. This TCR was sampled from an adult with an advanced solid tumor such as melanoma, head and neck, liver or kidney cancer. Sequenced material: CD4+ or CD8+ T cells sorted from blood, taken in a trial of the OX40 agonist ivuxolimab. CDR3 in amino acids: CATSRDIPQQGASLAFF. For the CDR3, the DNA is TGTGCCACCAGCAGAGATATCCCACAACAGGGGGCCTCTTTAGCTTTCTTT.